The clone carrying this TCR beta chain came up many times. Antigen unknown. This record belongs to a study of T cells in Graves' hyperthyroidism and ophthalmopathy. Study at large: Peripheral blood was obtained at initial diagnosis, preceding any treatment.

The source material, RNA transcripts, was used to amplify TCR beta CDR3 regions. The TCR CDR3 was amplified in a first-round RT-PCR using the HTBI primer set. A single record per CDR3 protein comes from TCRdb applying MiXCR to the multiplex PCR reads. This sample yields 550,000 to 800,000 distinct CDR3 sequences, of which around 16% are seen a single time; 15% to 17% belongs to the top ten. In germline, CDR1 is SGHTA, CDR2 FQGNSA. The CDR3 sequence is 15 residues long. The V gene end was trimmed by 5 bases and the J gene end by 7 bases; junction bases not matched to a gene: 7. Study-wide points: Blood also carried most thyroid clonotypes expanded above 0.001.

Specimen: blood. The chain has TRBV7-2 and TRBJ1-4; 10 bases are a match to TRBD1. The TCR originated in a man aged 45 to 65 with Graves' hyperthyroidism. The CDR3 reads CASSARTGGSEKLFF. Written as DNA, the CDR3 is TGTGCCAGCAGCGCCAGGACAGGGGGAAGTGAAAAACTGTTTTTT.